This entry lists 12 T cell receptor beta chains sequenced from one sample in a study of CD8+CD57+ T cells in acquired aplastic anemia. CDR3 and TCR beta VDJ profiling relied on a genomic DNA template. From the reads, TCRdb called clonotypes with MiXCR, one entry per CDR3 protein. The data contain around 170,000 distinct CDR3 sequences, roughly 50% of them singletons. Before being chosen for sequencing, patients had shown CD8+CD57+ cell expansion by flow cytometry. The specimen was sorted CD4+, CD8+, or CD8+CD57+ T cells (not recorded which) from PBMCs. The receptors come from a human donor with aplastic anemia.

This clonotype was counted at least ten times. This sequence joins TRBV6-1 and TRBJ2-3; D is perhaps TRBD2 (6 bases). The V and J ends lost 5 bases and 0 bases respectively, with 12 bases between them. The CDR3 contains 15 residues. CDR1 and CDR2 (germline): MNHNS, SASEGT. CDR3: CASSQAGLSTDTQYF. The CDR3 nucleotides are TGTGCCAGCAGTCAGGCGGGGCTGAGCACAGATACGCAGTATTTT.

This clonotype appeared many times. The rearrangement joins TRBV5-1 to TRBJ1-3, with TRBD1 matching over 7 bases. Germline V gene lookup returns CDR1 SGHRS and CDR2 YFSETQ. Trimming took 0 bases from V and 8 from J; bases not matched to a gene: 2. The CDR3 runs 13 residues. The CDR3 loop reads CASSLDRGDTIYF. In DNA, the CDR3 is TGCGCCAGCAGCTTGGACAGGGGAGACACCATATATTTT.

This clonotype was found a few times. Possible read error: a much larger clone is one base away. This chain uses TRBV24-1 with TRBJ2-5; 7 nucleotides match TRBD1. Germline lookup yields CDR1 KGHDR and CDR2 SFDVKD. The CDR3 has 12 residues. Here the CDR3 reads CATSATGETQCF. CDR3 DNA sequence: TGTGCCACCAGTGCTACAGGGGAGACCCAGTGCTTC.

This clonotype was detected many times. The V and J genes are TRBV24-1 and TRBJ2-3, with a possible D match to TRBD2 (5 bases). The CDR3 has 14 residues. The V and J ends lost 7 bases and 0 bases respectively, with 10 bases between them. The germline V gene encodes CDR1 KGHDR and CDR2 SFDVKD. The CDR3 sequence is CATSERTSTDTQYF. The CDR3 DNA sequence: TGTGCCACCAGCGAAAGGACTAGCACAGATACGCAGTATTTT.

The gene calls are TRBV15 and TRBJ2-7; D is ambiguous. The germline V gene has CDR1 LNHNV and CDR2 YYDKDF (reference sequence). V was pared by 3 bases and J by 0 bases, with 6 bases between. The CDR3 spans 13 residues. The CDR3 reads CATSRLGSYEQYF. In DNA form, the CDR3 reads TGTGCCACCAGCAGGTTAGGCTCCTACGAGCAGTACTTC.

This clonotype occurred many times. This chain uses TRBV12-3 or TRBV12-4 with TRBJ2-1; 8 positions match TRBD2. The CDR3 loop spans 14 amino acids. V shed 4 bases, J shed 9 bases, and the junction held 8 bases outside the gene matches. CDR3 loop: CASSSISGESEQFF. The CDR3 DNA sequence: TGTGCCAGCAGTTCAATTAGCGGGGAAAGTGAGCAGTTCTTC.

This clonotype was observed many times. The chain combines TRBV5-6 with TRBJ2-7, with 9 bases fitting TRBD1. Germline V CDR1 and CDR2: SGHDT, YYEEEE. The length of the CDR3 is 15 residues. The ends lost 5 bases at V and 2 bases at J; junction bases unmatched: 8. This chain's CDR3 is CASSPTGGLPYEQYF. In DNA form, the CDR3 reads TGTGCCAGCAGTCCCACAGGGGGCCTTCCCTACGAGCAGTACTTC. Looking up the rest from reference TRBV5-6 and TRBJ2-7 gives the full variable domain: DAGVTQSPTHLIKTRGQQVTLRCSPKSGHDTVSWYQQALGQGPQFIFQYYEEEERQRGNFPDRFSGHQFPNYSSELNVNALLLGDSALYLCASSPTGGLPYEQYFGPGTRLTVT.

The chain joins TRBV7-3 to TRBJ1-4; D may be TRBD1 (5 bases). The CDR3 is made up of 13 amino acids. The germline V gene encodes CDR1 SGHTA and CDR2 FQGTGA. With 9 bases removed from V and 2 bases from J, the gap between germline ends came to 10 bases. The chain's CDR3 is CARPGPTNEKLFF. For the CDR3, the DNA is TGTGCCAGACCGGGACCCACTAATGAAAAACTGTTTTTT.

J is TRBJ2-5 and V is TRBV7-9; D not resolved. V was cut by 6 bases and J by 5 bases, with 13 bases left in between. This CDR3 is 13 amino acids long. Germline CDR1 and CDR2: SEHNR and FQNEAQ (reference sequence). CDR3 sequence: CASSETIGETQYF. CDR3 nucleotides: TGTGCCAGCAGTGAAACGATCGGTGAGACCCAGTACTTC.

As DNA, the CDR3 is TGTGCCACCGGCGGGGGGGCAAGGACTGAAGCTTTCTTT. Amino acid sequence: CATGGGARTEAFF. The chain joins TRBV15 to TRBJ1-1; tentatively, D is TRBD1 (6 bases). Germline-derived CDR1 and CDR2 are LNHNV and YYDKDF (reference sequence). This CDR3 is built from 13 residues. The germline V and J ends were trimmed by 8 bases and 5 bases, with 15 bases remaining between them.

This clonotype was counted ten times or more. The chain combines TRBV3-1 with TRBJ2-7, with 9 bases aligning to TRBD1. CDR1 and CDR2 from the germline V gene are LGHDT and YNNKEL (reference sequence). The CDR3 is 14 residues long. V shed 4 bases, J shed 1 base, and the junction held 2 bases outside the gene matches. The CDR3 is CASSRGQGSYEQYF. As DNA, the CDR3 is TGTGCCAGCAGCCGGGGACAGGGATCCTACGAGCAGTACTTC.

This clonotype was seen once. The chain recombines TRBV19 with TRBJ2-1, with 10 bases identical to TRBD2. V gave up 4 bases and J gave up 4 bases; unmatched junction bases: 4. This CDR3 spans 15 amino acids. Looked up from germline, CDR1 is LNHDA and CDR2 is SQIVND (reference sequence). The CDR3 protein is CASSTGTSAYNEQFF. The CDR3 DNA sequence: TGTGCCAGTAGTACCGGGACTAGCGCTTACAATGAGCAGTTCTTC.